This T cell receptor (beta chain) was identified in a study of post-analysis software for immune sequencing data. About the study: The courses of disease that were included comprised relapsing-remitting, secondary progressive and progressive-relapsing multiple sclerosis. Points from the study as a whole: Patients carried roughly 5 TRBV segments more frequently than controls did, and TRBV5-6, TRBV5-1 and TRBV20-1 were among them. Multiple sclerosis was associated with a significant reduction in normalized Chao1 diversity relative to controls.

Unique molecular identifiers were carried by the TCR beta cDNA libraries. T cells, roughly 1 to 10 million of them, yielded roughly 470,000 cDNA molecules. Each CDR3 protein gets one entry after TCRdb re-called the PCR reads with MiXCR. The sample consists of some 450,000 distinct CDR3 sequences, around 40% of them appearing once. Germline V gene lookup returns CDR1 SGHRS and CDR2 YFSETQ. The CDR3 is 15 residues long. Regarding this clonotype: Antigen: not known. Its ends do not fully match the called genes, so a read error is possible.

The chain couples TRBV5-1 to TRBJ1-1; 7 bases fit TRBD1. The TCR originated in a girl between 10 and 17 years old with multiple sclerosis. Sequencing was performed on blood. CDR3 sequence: CASSPRTGENTGAFF. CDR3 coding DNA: TGCGCCAGCAGCCCTAGAACAGGGGAGAACACTGGAGCTTTCTTT.